The clone carrying this T cell receptor (beta chain) was counted at least ten times. The target antigen is unknown. V lost 6 bases to trimming and J lost 7 bases; unmatched junction nucleotides: 6. The CDR3 extends over 14 amino acids. Germline values: CDR1 MNHNS, CDR2 SASEGT. TCR beta CDR3 sequences were amplified from RNA transcripts. During a first-round RT-PCR of the TCR CDR3, the HTBI primer set was used. TCRdb re-analysed the multiplex PCR reads in MiXCR, keeping a single row per CDR3 protein. The data show about 400,000 distinct CDR3 sequences, with approximately 14% seen just once and approximately 7.5% held by the top ten. This entry comes from a study of T cells in Graves' hyperthyroidism and ophthalmopathy. Findings and limits, study-wide: The model's output predicted ophthalmopathy at a median of 6.5 months prior to onset. Blood shared most expanded thyroid clonotypes above 0.001.

Reasons for excluding patients were uncontrolled infection, other autoimmune disease, pregnancy or lactation. Each diagnosis was grounded in clinical symptoms, serum thyroxine and TRAb, thyroid ultrasound, and orbital computed tomography. This chain joins TRBV6-1 and TRBJ1-6; 7 bases line up with TRBD1. This clonotype was sampled from a woman under 30 with Graves' hyperthyroidism. Source material: blood. The CDR3 DNA follows: TGTGCCAGCAGGTCCGGGACAGAGAATTCACCCCTCCACTTT. This sequence encodes CASRSGTENSPLHF.